These T cell receptor beta chains were read from a single sample in a study of relationships among human T cell subsets. TCRdb recomputed calls from the multiplex PCR reads with MiXCR, one row per CDR3 protein. The sample comprises more than 8,500 distinct CDR3 sequences, 50% to 60% of which are singletons, and more than 5% rests with the top ten. The sample consisted of memory T cells sorted from blood. Receptors originate from a man in his forties in good health. CDR3s include the opening cysteine and the closing phenylalanine or tryptophan. The D gene is left open where the match is weak. The size entry is marked missing in some rows and otherwise reads once, few, many or a size class.

size: few; V: TRBV30; D: -; J: TRBJ1-2; DNA: TGTGCCTGGAGTGGTCGGGGTTGGTATGGCTACACCTTC; CDR3: CAWSGRGWYGYTF
size: -; V: TRBV6-1; D: TRBD1; J: TRBJ2-1; DNA: TGTGCCAGCAGTCCTCGGACAGGCTACAATGAGCAGTTCTTC; CDR3: CASSPRTGYNEQFF
size: -; V: TRBV2; D: -; J: TRBJ1-1; DNA: TGTGCCAGCAGTATGACAGTAAACACTGAAGCTTTCTTT; CDR3: CASSMTVNTEAFF
size: -; V: TRBV10-3; D: -; J: TRBJ1-1; DNA: TGTGCCATCAAGCCCCGGGAACCTATGAACACTGAAGCTTTCTTT; CDR3: CAIKPREPMNTEAFF
size: -; V: TRBV5-1; D: -; J: TRBJ2-5; DNA: TGCGCCAGCAGACGGGACTCGGATCAAGAGACCCAGTACTTC; CDR3: CASRRDSDQETQYF
size: -; V: TRBV28; D: -; J: TRBJ2-1; DNA: TGTGCCAGCAGTTTAGCAGGGGTCCTCTACAATGAGCAGTTCTTC; CDR3: CASSLAGVLYNEQFF
size: -; V: TRBV20-1; D: TRBD1; J: TRBJ1-5; DNA: TGCAGTGCTAGACAAGAGACAGGGGTCAATCAGCCCCAGCATTTT; CDR3: CSARQETGVNQPQHF
size: -; V: TRBV10-3; D: TRBD1; J: TRBJ1-2; DNA: TGTGCCATCAGTGGACTTGTTGGACAGGGGAGCTATGGCTACACCTTC; CDR3: CAISGLVGQGSYGYTF
size: -; V: TRBV28; D: -; J: TRBJ1-5; DNA: TGTGCCAGCAGTAGAGGAGTATTGGGCAATCAGCCCCAGCATTTT; CDR3: CASSRGVLGNQPQHF
size: few; V: TRBV30; D: TRBD2; J: TRBJ2-4; DNA: TGTGGAGCTAGCGGGAGGGACATTCAGTACTTC; CDR3: CGASGRDIQYF
size: -; V: TRBV4-2; D: -; J: TRBJ2-7; DNA: TGTGCCAGCAGCCAAGCCCCAGGCATCTACTACGAGCAGTACTTC; CDR3: CASSQAPGIYYEQYF
size: few; V: TRBV19; D: -; J: TRBJ2-7; DNA: TGTGCCAGTAGACAACAGGTCTCCTACGAGCAGTACTTC; CDR3: CASRQQVSYEQYF
size: -; V: TRBV12-3/TRBV12-4; D: -; J: TRBJ1-1; DNA: TGTGCCAGCACCTTCGCGGACAGGAACACTGAAGCTTTCTTT; CDR3: CASTFADRNTEAFF
size: once; V: TRBV5-1; D: TRBD1; J: TRBJ2-2; DNA: TGCGCCAGCAACCACAGGGGGCCGGACACCGGGGAGCTGTTTTTT; CDR3: CASNHRGPDTGELFF
size: -; V: TRBV20-1; D: -; J: TRBJ2-5; DNA: TGCAGTGCAACTAGAGATGGGCGGACCCAGTACTTC; CDR3: CSATRDGRTQYF
size: -; V: TRBV28; D: TRBD1; J: TRBJ2-7; DNA: TGTGCCAGCAAACAGGGACAGCCTTACTACGAGCAGTACTTC; CDR3: CASKQGQPYYEQYF
size: once; V: TRBV29-1; D: -; J: TRBJ1-1; DNA: TGCAGCGTTGATAAGCCAGGGCGGAACCCTGAAGCTTTCTTT; CDR3: CSVDKPGRNPEAFF
size: -; V: TRBV30; D: -; J: TRBJ1-6; DNA: TGTGCCTGGAGCGAAGACCCTGGGGGCTTACTCCACTTT; CDR3: CAWSEDPGGLLHF
size: -; V: TRBV5-5; D: -; J: TRBJ2-2; DNA: TGTGCCAGCAGCGTAGCGATTCAGGGCACCGGGGAGCTGTTTTTT; CDR3: CASSVAIQGTGELFF
size: few; V: TRBV27; D: -; J: TRBJ2-1; DNA: TGTGCCAGCAGTTTAGGGGTCCTGACATACAATGAGCAGTTCTTC; CDR3: CASSLGVLTYNEQFF
size: -; V: TRBV28; D: -; J: TRBJ2-2; DNA: TGTGCCAGCAGTCTCAGTGCCGAGGAGCTGTTTTTT; CDR3: CASSLSAEELFF
size: -; V: TRBV30; D: -; J: TRBJ1-6; DNA: TGTGCCTGGAATCGGGTGACGGATTCACCCCTCCACTTT; CDR3: CAWNRVTDSPLHF
size: -; V: TRBV7-9; D: -; J: TRBJ2-4; DNA: TGTGCCAGCAGCCCTACCAGACAGGCCCACTTAGCCAAAAACATTCAGTACTTC; CDR3: CASSPTRQAHLAKNIQYF
size: few; V: TRBV12-3/TRBV12-4; D: -; J: TRBJ2-2; DNA: TGTGCCAGCAGTTTAAACACCGGGGAGCTGTTTTTT; CDR3: CASSLNTGELFF
size: few; V: TRBV27; D: -; J: TRBJ1-2; DNA: TGTGCCAGCAGTTCTGGAATTCGAGGGGGTTATGGCTACACCTTC; CDR3: CASSSGIRGGYGYTF
size: once; V: TRBV18; D: TRBD1; J: TRBJ1-5; DNA: TGTGCCAGCTCACCGGACAGGGGTGGCAATCAGCCCCAGCATTTT; CDR3: CASSPDRGGNQPQHF
size: -; V: TRBV27; D: TRBD1; J: TRBJ2-3; DNA: TGTGCCAGCAGTTTCGAAAGAAGGCGGACAGGGCTCACAGATACGCAGTATTTT; CDR3: CASSFERRRTGLTDTQYF
size: -; V: TRBV4-1; D: TRBD1; J: TRBJ1-2; DNA: TGCGCCAGCAGCCAAGATTGGACAGGGAGTTCTCCAATCTTC; CDR3: CASSQDWTGSSPIF
size: -; V: TRBV6-1; D: TRBD1; J: TRBJ1-1; DNA: TGTGCCAGCAGTGTTCGACAGGGAAACACTGAAGCTTTCTTT; CDR3: CASSVRQGNTEAFF
size: once; V: TRBV6-6; D: TRBD1; J: TRBJ1-2; DNA: TGTGCCAGCAGCCCCCAGGGGGGCTATGGCTACACCTTC; CDR3: CASSPQGGYGYTF
size: -; V: TRBV7-9; D: -; J: TRBJ2-7; DNA: TGTGCCAGCAGCTTAGGGGACGCCGTTGTGGGCGAGCAGTACTTC; CDR3: CASSLGDAVVGEQYF
size: -; V: TRBV11-3; D: -; J: TRBJ1-5; DNA: TGTGCCAGCAGCCTAGGGGGTATCAGCAATCAGCCCCAGCATTTT; CDR3: CASSLGGISNQPQHF
size: -; V: TRBV10-3; D: TRBD2; J: TRBJ2-1; DNA: TGTGCCATCAGTGAGTCTTGGTTTAGCGGGGACAATGAGCAGTTCTTC; CDR3: CAISESWFSGDNEQFF
size: few; V: TRBV30; D: -; J: TRBJ2-2; DNA: TGTGCCTGGAGTGTACAGCCGAGGGCCGGGGAGCTGTTTTTT; CDR3: CAWSVQPRAGELFF
size: -; V: TRBV6-1; D: TRBD1; J: TRBJ2-3; DNA: TGTGCCAGCAGTGGGGCCGGACAGGGGGCAGATACGCAGTATTTT; CDR3: CASSGAGQGADTQYF
size: -; V: TRBV24-1; D: TRBD2; J: TRBJ2-1; DNA: TGTGCCACCAGTGACCGCTACGGCCGGGGGGGGTACAATGAGCAGTTCTTC; CDR3: CATSDRYGRGGYNEQFF
size: once; V: TRBV27; D: -; J: TRBJ2-7; DNA: TGTGCCAGCAGTTTCGACACAGCCTCCTACGAGCAGTACTTC; CDR3: CASSFDTASYEQYF
size: medium-sized; V: TRBV30; D: -; J: TRBJ2-5; DNA: TGTGCCTGGAGTTTTGGGACGGGACCCCAAGAGACCCAGTACTTC; CDR3: CAWSFGTGPQETQYF
size: -; V: TRBV19; D: TRBD2; J: TRBJ2-2; DNA: TGTGCCAGTAGTACCCTTAGCGGGGCGAACACCGGGGAGCTGTTTTTT; CDR3: CASSTLSGANTGELFF
size: -; V: TRBV20-1; D: -; J: TRBJ2-3; DNA: TGCAGTGCTCCCCCCGGCGCGCGGGTCAGCACAGATACGCAGTATTTT; CDR3: CSAPPGARVSTDTQYF
size: -; V: TRBV5-4; D: -; J: TRBJ2-6; DNA: TGTGCCAGCAGCTGGGGCTCTAGGACTACTGGGGCCAACGTCCTGACTTTC; CDR3: CASSWGSRTTGANVLTF
size: -; V: TRBV6-5; D: -; J: TRBJ2-7; DNA: TGTGCCAGCAGGCCATCCCCCTACGAGCAGTACTTC; CDR3: CASRPSPYEQYF
size: -; V: TRBV12-3/TRBV12-4; D: -; J: TRBJ1-4; DNA: TGTGCCAGCAGTTTAGCTGGGAGGAGCTCGGTAGGAGAAAAACTGTTTTTT; CDR3: CASSLAGRSSVGEKLFF
size: -; V: TRBV5-1; D: TRBD1; J: TRBJ1-1; DNA: TGCGCCAGCAGCTCTGAGGGTAGGACAGGCTCTGAAGCTTTCTTT; CDR3: CASSSEGRTGSEAFF
size: -; V: TRBV6-5; D: -; J: TRBJ1-2; DNA: TGTGCCAGCAGCTACGCGGGGATTAACTATGGCTACACCTTC; CDR3: CASSYAGINYGYTF
size: -; V: TRBV6-1; D: TRBD1; J: TRBJ2-3; DNA: TGTGCCAGCAGTAGGACAGGGGGCACAGATACGCAGTATTTT; CDR3: CASSRTGGTDTQYF
size: -; V: TRBV28; D: -; J: TRBJ2-1; DNA: TGTGCCAGCAGAACTTCAAAGGGACGAAATGAGCAGTTCTTC; CDR3: CASRTSKGRNEQFF
size: -; V: TRBV6-5; D: -; J: TRBJ1-2; DNA: TGTGCCAGCAGTCCCGGGTCTTACTATGGCTACACCTTC; CDR3: CASSPGSYYGYTF
size: -; V: TRBV11-2; D: -; J: TRBJ1-1; DNA: TGTGCCAGCAACCACGTCCGGGGGAGAGGCACTGAAGCTTTCTTT; CDR3: CASNHVRGRGTEAFF
size: few; V: TRBV20-1; D: -; J: TRBJ1-1; DNA: TGCAGTGCTAGTCCGCAGAACACTGAAGCTTTCTTT; CDR3: CSASPQNTEAFF
size: few; V: TRBV28; D: TRBD2; J: TRBJ2-3; DNA: TGTGCCAGCAGCGGACTAGCCGGCGGGCAGGATACGCAGTATTTT; CDR3: CASSGLAGGQDTQYF
size: -; V: TRBV29-1; D: -; J: TRBJ2-7; DNA: TGCAGCGTACGCGGACAGTACTCCTACGAGCAGTGCTTC; CDR3: CSVRGQYSYEQCF
size: -; V: TRBV12-3/TRBV12-4; D: TRBD2; J: TRBJ2-1; DNA: TGTGCCAGCAGTTTGGGACTAGCGGGAGGGAATGAGCAGTTCTTC; CDR3: CASSLGLAGGNEQFF
size: -; V: TRBV28; D: -; J: TRBJ1-6; DNA: TGTGCCAGCAGTTTGCTTTTTAATTCACCCCTCCACTTT; CDR3: CASSLLFNSPLHF
size: -; V: TRBV12-3/TRBV12-4; D: -; J: TRBJ2-6; DNA: TGTGCCAGCAGTCCTAACCGGAGCTCTGGGGCCAACGTCCTGACTTTC; CDR3: CASSPNRSSGANVLTF
size: -; V: TRBV11-2; D: TRBD2; J: TRBJ2-7; DNA: TGTGCCAGCAGCTTAGGGAGGACTAGCGGCGAGCAGTACTTC; CDR3: CASSLGRTSGEQYF
size: -; V: TRBV28; D: TRBD1; J: TRBJ2-4; DNA: TGTGCCAGCAGTACAACGACAGGGCGCTTGTACTTC; CDR3: CASSTTTGRLYF
size: -; V: TRBV11-2; D: TRBD2; J: TRBJ2-3; DNA: TGTGCCAGCAGCTTGGGACTAGCGGGCGGTACAGATACGCAGTATTTT; CDR3: CASSLGLAGGTDTQYF
size: -; V: TRBV2; D: -; J: TRBJ1-5; DNA: TGTGCCAGCAGTCGGGGAAATCAGCCCCAGCATTTT; CDR3: CASSRGNQPQHF